Included here is one T cell receptor (beta chain) sequence, with context. Antigen: not known. The sample comes from a study of blood T cells in healthy people across ages. Study in general: Capture via template switching afforded approximately one barcoded beta molecule per two T cells. Study-level findings and limits: Diversity figures based on one million T cells were deemed too low. Percentage of naive T cells showed a strong correlation with TCR beta diversity.

The authors ran a second PCR of roughly 6 to 12 cycles using a sample-barcoded 5' primer and a J-beta primer mix. Individual samples furnished no less than 3 million CDR3-containing paired-end reads apiece. TCRdb fed the 5' RACE reads into MiXCR, producing one record per CDR3 protein. The sample yields about 620,000 distinct CDR3 sequences, approximately 52% seen once. Germline loops: CDR1 SGDLS, CDR2 YYNGEE. Trimming at V came to 3 bases and at J to 2 bases, leaving 8 bases not matched to a gene. This CDR3 is built from 16 residues. This chain links TRBV9 with TRBJ2-3; TRBD1 aligns across 8 bases. Sequenced: blood. This TCR came from a woman older than 75 in good health. In nucleotides, the CDR3 is TGTGCCAGCAGCGAGGGGAACAGGGGGTACACAGATACGCAGTATTTT. Translated: CASSEGNRGYTDTQYF.